What follows describes a single T cell receptor beta chain. Antigen unknown. The sample belongs to a study of identical twins. Study-wide results and caveats: Memory repertoires showed no such pattern, whereas abundant cord blood beta clonotypes carried fewer insertions. The study reached conclusions through statistical analysis that was cross-sectional, not following the same donors. Among monozygotic twins, out-of-frame TCR alpha sharing exceeded what models predicted.

Template switching (which added a universal primer site) was used, and cDNA carried unique molecular identifiers. TCRdb processed the 5' RACE reads anew with MiXCR; each CDR3 protein has one entry. In the table there are 540,000 or so distinct CDR3 sequences, about 22% of which are singletons. These data were also filed under a second study, of yellow fever vaccine responses in identical twins.

The specimen was CD4+ T cells sorted from blood. This TCR was sampled from a woman under 30 in good health.

As DNA, the CDR3 is TGTGCCAGCAGCTTAGTTGGGGGACCTTATGGCTACACCTTC. Protein: CASSLVGGPYGYTF. The chain is built from TRBV7-9 and TRBJ1-2; the D gene is possibly TRBD1 (5 bases). The CDR3 has 14 residues. CDR1 is SEHNR and CDR2 is FQNEAQ in the germline V gene (reference sequence). Trimming pared 1 base from V and 5 bases from J, leaving 11 bases between. Drawing the rest from reference TRBV7-9 and TRBJ1-2, the complete variable domain is DTGVSQNPRHKITKRGQNVTFRCDPISEHNRLYWYRQTLGQGPEFLTYFQNEAQLEKSRLLSDRFSAERPKGSFSTLEIQRTEQGDSAMYLCASSLVGGPYGYTFGSGTRLTVV.